Presented here are 32 T cell receptor beta chains from one specimen sequenced in a study of T cells in lung cancer brain metastases. Assay: immunoSEQ multiplex PCR; the TCRdb copy retains only in-frame clones and omits some. The sample has roughly 5,500 clones, approximately 86% seen once. Input material: tumor tissue from the primary lung tumor. These receptors all stem from a man aged 65 to 79 with non-small cell lung cancer.

V gene TRBV4-1 combines with J gene TRBJ2-5; D remains ambiguous. Germline V lookup: CDR1 MGHRA, CDR2 YSYEKL. V lost 0 bases and J lost 5, with 10 bases in between. The CDR3 totals 14 residues. DNA for the CDR3: TGCGCCAGCAGCCAAGACCAAGGACGGGAGACCCAGTACTTC. Translated: CASSQDQGRETQYF.

The genes are TRBV18 and TRBJ1-1, with D possibly being TRBD1 (6 bases). CDR3 size: 13 residues. V shed 5 bases and J shed 9 bases, with 16 bases lying between them. Per germline, CDR1 KGHSH and CDR2 LQKENI. Written as DNA, the CDR3 is TGTGCCAGCTCATCGTCCGTCGGACAGCAAGCTTTCTTT. Translation gives CASSSSVGQQAFF.

This clone came up a few times. The rearrangement uses TRBV19 and TRBJ1-1; D unclear. This CDR3 region has 15 residues. Germline CDR1 LNHDA, CDR2 SQIVND (reference sequence). V shed 0 bases and J shed 3 bases, with 11 bases lying between them. The chain's CDR3 is CASSIEPWGDTEAFF. The CDR3 DNA reads as TGTGCCAGTAGTATAGAACCCTGGGGAGACACTGAAGCTTTCTTT.

This chain links TRBV18 with TRBJ1-1; D is undetermined. This CDR3 is built from 13 residues. CDR1 is KGHSH and CDR2 is LQKENI in the germline V gene. V was cut by 2 bases and J by 0 bases, with 4 bases left in between. The CDR3, as DNA: TGTGCCAGCTCACCAGGGCTGAACACTGAAGCTTTCTTT. Protein sequence: CASSPGLNTEAFF.

The J gene is TRBJ2-1, the V gene TRBV6-4; 12 bases align to TRBD2. Germline CDR1 MRHNA, CDR2 SNTAGT. The length of the CDR3 is 16 residues. V was clipped by 6 bases and J by 1 base; unmatched bases: 4. The CDR3 nucleotides read TGTGCCAGCAGCAGACTAGCGGGAGTGTCCTACAATGAGCAGTTCTTC. This gives the protein CASSRLAGVSYNEQFF.

This clone was observed a single time. The CDR3, as DNA: TGCAGCGTTGGTCCAGGGACAGGGGGTGAAAAACTGTTTTTT. This translates into CSVGPGTGGEKLFF. The V call is TRBV29-1, the J call TRBJ1-4, with 11 nucleotides matching TRBD1. Germline V gives CDR1 SQVTM, CDR2 ANQGSEA. This CDR3 spans 14 amino acids. V dropped 4 bases and J dropped 7; count of bases not matched to a gene: 5.

The V call is TRBV11-2, the J call TRBJ2-6, with TRBD1 matching 8 bases. CDR3 length equals 19 residues. Germline CDR1 and CDR2: SGHAT and FQNNGV. The junction had 13 bases not matched to a gene; V was cut back by 5 bases and J by 1 base. In nucleotides, the CDR3 is TGTGCCAGCAGCCCAGGGACAGGAGGTGGACTGTCTGGGGCCAACGTCCTGACTTTC. Protein product: CASSPGTGGGLSGANVLTF. The whole variable domain, remainder taken from reference TRBV11-2 and TRBJ2-6, is EAGVAQSPRYKIIEKRQSVAFWCNPISGHATLYWYQQILGQGPKLLIQFQNNGVVDDSQLPKDRFSAERLKGVDSTLKIQPAKLEDSAVYLCASSPGTGGGLSGANVLTFGAGSRLTVL.

DNA for the CDR3: TGTGCCAGCAGCTTGGGACAGACCGAGAACACTGAAGCTTTCTTT. Translated: CASSLGQTENTEAFF. The chain links TRBV5-8 to TRBJ1-1, with a possible D match to TRBD1 (5 bases). This CDR3 region has 15 residues. Trimming took off 0 bases at V and 1 base at J, with 10 bases between the two ends. Germline assignment: CDR1 SGHTS and CDR2 YDEGEE.

V is TRBV5-4 and J is TRBJ2-1; TRBD2 matches at 10 bases. This CDR3 region has 17 residues. Germline V gives CDR1 SGHNT, CDR2 YYREEE (reference sequence). With 0 bases clipped from V and 6 bases from J, the junction kept 9 bases outside the gene matches. DNA for the CDR3: TGTGCCAGCAGCTTGGAGCGTGGGACTAGCGCTTCCAATGAGCAGTTCTTC. This codes for CASSLERGTSASNEQFF.

The chain carries TRBV6-1 and TRBJ1-2; D remains ambiguous. CDR3 length: 12 residues. From germline, CDR1 is MNHNS and CDR2 SASEGT. V shed 5 bases and J shed 4 bases, with 8 bases lying between them. CDR3: CASSPGLYGYTF. The CDR3 nucleotides read TGTGCCAGCAGTCCAGGTCTCTATGGCTACACCTTC.

The gene calls are TRBV2 and TRBJ2-6, with D possibly being TRBD1 or TRBD2 (6 bases each). The CDR3 length is 17 residues. The V end lost 0 bases, the J end lost 1 base, and 10 bases lay between the germline ends. Germline V lookup: CDR1 SNHLY, CDR2 FYNNEI. The CDR3 loop reads CASSEARGGSGANVLTF. CDR3 DNA: TGTGCCAGCAGTGAAGCCCGAGGGGGGTCTGGGGCCAACGTCCTGACTTTC.

The V call is TRBV9, the J call TRBJ2-1; D is unresolved. V was trimmed by 0 bases and J by 10 bases, leaving 5 bases between them. This CDR3 region has 11 residues. Germline CDR1 reads SGDLS; CDR2 reads YYNGEE. The CDR3 spells CASSVAGEQFF. The CDR3 nucleotides are TGTGCCAGCAGCGTAGCTGGGGAGCAGTTCTTC. Combining the CDR3 with reference TRBV9 and TRBJ2-1 gives the whole variable domain DSGVTQTPKHLITATGQRVTLRCSPRSGDLSVYWYQQSLDQGLQFLIQYYNGEERAKGNILERFSAQQFPDLHSELNLSSLELGDSALYFCASSVAGEQFFGPGTRLTVL.

DNA for the CDR3: TGTGCCAGCAGCCTTGGGAGGGCAGATACGCAGTATTTT. Its protein is CASSLGRADTQYF. The V call is TRBV6-5, the J call TRBJ2-3, with 7 nucleotides matching TRBD2. This CDR3 spans 13 amino acids. Germline-derived CDR1 and CDR2 are MNHEY and SVGAGI. Trimming removed 6 bases from V and 4 bases from J; junction bases left unmatched: 4.

The chain employs TRBV18 and TRBJ2-6; D is unclear. Per germline, CDR1 KGHSH and CDR2 LQKENI. The CDR3 covers 17 residues. Trimming pared 0 bases from V and 1 base from J, leaving 10 bases between. In DNA form, the CDR3 reads TGTGCCAGCTCACCACCTAGGGTGTTGTCTGGGGCCAACGTCCTGACTTTC. Translated, it gives CASSPPRVLSGANVLTF.

This sequence joins TRBV11-3 and TRBJ2-5; 7 positions match TRBD2. Germline-derived CDR1 and CDR2 are SGHNT and YENEEA. V shed 5 bases and J 5 bases; nucleotides not matched to a gene: 5. The CDR3 has 13 residues. CDR3 sequence (DNA): TGTGCCAGCAGCCCTACTAGCGACGAGACCCAGTACTTC. Translating it yields CASSPTSDETQYF.

The V and J genes are TRBV30 and TRBJ1-5, with D tentatively TRBD1 (5 bases). With 1 base removed from V and 4 bases from J, the gap between germline ends came to 11 bases. Germline V gene lookup returns CDR1 GTSNPN and CDR2 SVGIG (reference sequence). The CDR3 runs to 14 residues. The CDR3 region has the DNA TGTGCCTGGAGTGCGGGGGTGTGGAATCAGCCCCAGCATTTT. It specifies CAWSAGVWNQPQHF.

The gene calls are TRBV7-6 and TRBJ1-1; unclear D gene. Trimming left V 1 base short and J 4 bases short, with 22 bases between. The germline V gene encodes CDR1 SGHVS and CDR2 FNYEAQ. CDR3 length equals 18 residues. CDR3 DNA: TGTGCCAGCAGCTTAGAGCCGATGCGGGCGGACGGTAGCACTGAAGCTTTCTTT. The encoded protein is CASSLEPMRADGSTEAFF. The full variable domain, its missing parts supplied by reference TRBV7-6 and TRBJ1-1, is GAGVSQSPRYKVTKRGQDVALRCDPISGHVSLYWYRQALGQGPEFLTYFNYEAQQDKSGLPNDRFSAERPEGSISTLTIQRTEQRDSAMYRCASSLEPMRADGSTEAFFGQGTRLTVV.

J is TRBJ1-2 and V is TRBV5-1; possibly TRBD1 for D (6 bases). From germline, CDR1 is SGHRS and CDR2 YFSETQ. The CDR3 has 14 amino acids. V shed 3 bases and J shed 3 bases, with 12 bases lying between them. The CDR3 loop is CASSSRTVDYGYTF. In DNA form, the CDR3 reads TGCGCCAGCAGCTCCCGGACAGTTGACTATGGCTACACCTTC. The variable domain in full, completed from reference TRBV5-1 and TRBJ1-2, reads KAGVTQTPRYLIKTRGQQVTLSCSPISGHRSVSWYQQTPGQGLQFLFEYFSETQRNKGNFPGRFSGRQFSNSRSEMNVSTLELGDSALYLCASSSRTVDYGYTFGSGTRLTVV.

In the case of this clone: The sample has other DNA sequences that encode this CDR3 too. The CDR3 sequence: CASTVLAGEQETQYF. CDR3 nucleotide sequence: TGTGCCAGCACCGTACTAGCGGGGGAACAAGAGACCCAGTACTTC. This sequence joins TRBV11-2 and TRBJ2-5; 11 bases are a match to TRBD2. V lost 7 bases, J lost 2 bases, and 6 bases stayed unmatched. This CDR3 region has 15 residues. Germline values: CDR1 SGHAT, CDR2 FQNNGV.

This clone has only one observation. The chain has TRBV29-1 and TRBJ2-3; TRBD2 matches 11 bases. V was pared by 4 bases and J by 4 bases, with 1 base of the junction left unmatched. This CDR3 is 13 amino acids long. Per the germline V gene, CDR1 is SQVTM and CDR2 is ANQGSEA. CDR3 nucleotide sequence: TGCAGCGTTGTTAGCGGGGGGGCAGATACGCAGTATTTT. Amino acids: CSVVSGGADTQYF.

The chain recombines TRBV18 with TRBJ1-5; D perhaps matches TRBD1 (5 bases). Per germline, CDR1 KGHSH and CDR2 LQKENI. Between the trimmed V and J ends, which lost 6 bases and 4 bases, there was a span of 10 bases. This CDR3 region has 13 residues. The CDR3 DNA reads TGTGCCAGCTCGGCTTCAGGGAATCAGCCCCAGCATTTT. Protein product: CASSASGNQPQHF.

V and J are TRBV11-2 and TRBJ2-5, with D tentatively TRBD1 (5 bases). CDR1 and CDR2 (germline): SGHAT, FQNNGV. Between the trimmed V and J ends, which lost 1 base and 5 bases, there was a span of 8 bases. This CDR3 is built from 13 residues. CDR3 amino acids: CASSLGRAETQYF. As DNA, the CDR3 is TGTGCCAGCAGCTTAGGCAGGGCGGAGACCCAGTACTTC.

This clone was recorded only once. This sequence joins TRBV2 and TRBJ1-5, with D tentatively TRBD1 (6 bases). This CDR3 contains 14 residues. CDR1 is SNHLY, CDR2 FYNNEI, per germline. The V gene lost 6 bases and the J gene lost 7 bases, with 16 bases spanning the gap. The CDR3 here is CASSSIGQSQPQHF. DNA of the CDR3: TGTGCCAGCAGCTCAATCGGACAGTCGCAGCCCCAGCATTTT.

The chain is built from TRBV30 and TRBJ1-5; D unresolved. This CDR3 spans 13 amino acids. Germline lookup yields CDR1 GTSNPN and CDR2 SVGIG (reference sequence). V was trimmed by 0 bases and J by 6 bases, leaving 9 bases between them. CDR3 in amino acids: CAWSVLSGQPQHF. The CDR3 nucleotides are TGTGCCTGGAGTGTACTCTCGGGTCAGCCCCAGCATTTT.

This chain uses TRBV9 with TRBJ2-3; 10 bases map to TRBD2. CDR1 and CDR2 (germline): SGDLS, YYNGEE. V trimming: 0 bases; J trimming: 6 bases; junction bases outside the gene matches: 10. CDR3 length: 17 amino acids. In DNA, the CDR3 is TGTGCCAGCAGCGTAGTCGGGGCTAGCGGGGGTCGGGATACGCAGTATTTT. This codes for CASSVVGASGGRDTQYF.

This chain uses TRBV6-4 with TRBJ2-1, with 7 bases lining up with TRBD1. CDR3 length: 15 residues. Trimming at V came to 3 bases and at J to 2 bases, leaving 4 bases not matched to a gene. CDR1 and CDR2 from the germline V gene are MRHNA and SNTAGT. CDR3 sequence: CASSETGSTYNEQFF. The CDR3 region has the DNA TGTGCCAGCAGTGAGACAGGGTCCACCTACAATGAGCAGTTCTTC.

The chain combines TRBV5-5 with TRBJ1-1; 9 bases are shared with TRBD1. There are 12 residues in the CDR3. V lost 7 bases and J lost 3; bases outside the gene matches: 1. Per germline, CDR1 SGHKS and CDR2 YYEKEE (reference sequence). The CDR3: CASRTGDTEAFF. The CDR3 DNA reads TGTGCCAGCCGGACAGGGGACACTGAAGCTTTCTTT.

V gene TRBV19 combines with J gene TRBJ1-4, with TRBD1 identical over 9 bases. The length of the CDR3 is 19 residues. V gave up 7 bases and J gave up 5 bases; unmatched junction bases: 20. CDR1 and CDR2 from the germline V gene are LNHDA and SQIVND (reference sequence). CDR3: CASNLGQGGSFGRNEKLFF. The CDR3 nucleotides read TGTGCCAGTAACCTGGGACAGGGTGGATCCTTTGGGCGGAATGAAAAACTGTTTTTT. The entire variable domain, with the rest obtained from reference TRBV19 and TRBJ1-4, is as follows: DGGITQSPKYLFRKEGQNVTLSCEQNLNHDAMYWYRQDPGQGLRLIYYSQIVNDFQKGDIAEGYSVSREKKESFPLTVTSAQKNPTAFYLCASNLGQGGSFGRNEKLFFGSGTQLSVL.

V gene TRBV4-2 combines with J gene TRBJ1-2; 7 nucleotides match TRBD1. The V gene's germline CDR1 is LGHNA and CDR2 YNFKEQ. CDR3 length equals 16 residues. J lost 1 base, V lost 4 bases, and 9 bases had no gene match. The CDR3 DNA reads as TGTGCCAGCAGCCGAGAGCGGACAGGACGTAACTATGGCTACACCTTC. Its protein is CASSRERTGRNYGYTF.

V and J are TRBV2 and TRBJ1-6; D gene ambiguous. Germline V lookup: CDR1 SNHLY, CDR2 FYNNEI. Between the trimmed V and J ends, which lost 5 bases and 9 bases, there was a span of 14 bases. This CDR3 region has 14 residues. The CDR3 reads CASSRPEGSSPLHF. The CDR3 region has the DNA TGTGCCAGCAGTCGTCCTGAGGGAAGTTCACCCCTCCACTTT.

The chain has TRBV7-3 and TRBJ1-5; no reliable D call. This CDR3 is 13 amino acids long. CDR1 and CDR2 from the germline V gene are SGHTA and FQGTGA. Trimming stripped 5 bases from V and 6 bases from J, with 11 bases between. The chain's CDR3 is CASSPDRGQPQHF. Written as DNA, the CDR3 is TGTGCCAGCAGCCCCGATCGAGGTCAGCCCCAGCATTTT.

As for this clone: One junction end disagrees with the germline gene, perhaps due to a read error. This chain's CDR3 is CASSLDGQETQYF. In DNA, the CDR3 is TGTGCCAGCAGTTTGGACGGCCAAGAGACCCAGTACTTC. The V and J genes are TRBV5-4 and TRBJ2-5; D ambiguous. From germline, CDR1 is SGHNT and CDR2 YYREEE (reference sequence). This CDR3 is 13 amino acids long.